The rows below give T cell receptor beta chains drawn from one sample of a study of cytomegalovirus exposure and HLA in healthy donors. Assay used: immunoSEQ multiplex PCR; TCRdb lists only in-frame clones, some missing. The data contain 140,000 to 150,000 clones, about 80% of them seen just once; the ten biggest clones take up around 4.4%. The specimen sequenced was PBMCs. Receptors were obtained from a man in his forties or fifties in good health and CMV-seronegative. Both conserved end residues are part of each CDR3. A D gene is named only where the DNA matches it firmly. Size is stated for part of the rows, as once, few or many counts, or as a class when the clone is expanded.

CDR3 protein: CASSKQGSSYEQYF
CDR3 DNA: TGTGCCAGTAGCAAACAGGGGAGCTCCTACGAGCAGTACTTC
V gene: TRBV19
D gene: TRBD1
clone size: .
J gene: TRBJ2-7

CDR3 protein: CASSSGQREKLFF
CDR3 DNA: TGTGCCAGCAGCTCGGGACAGCGCGAAAAACTGTTTTTT
V gene: TRBV5-4
D gene: TRBD1
clone size: .
J gene: TRBJ1-4

CDR3 protein: CAWSVGSNQPQHF
CDR3 DNA: TGTGCCTGGAGTGTCGGGAGCAATCAGCCCCAGCATTTT
V gene: TRBV30
D gene: .
clone size: .
J gene: TRBJ1-5

CDR3 protein: CASSGQQNEKLFF
CDR3 DNA: TGCGCCAGCAGTGGGCAGCAGAATGAAAAACTGTTTTTT
V gene: TRBV5-1
D gene: .
clone size: .
J gene: TRBJ1-4

CDR3 protein: CASGFKEDRVYEQYF
CDR3 DNA: TGTGCTAGTGGTTTTAAGGAGGACAGGGTATACGAGCAGTACTTC
V gene: TRBV12-5
D gene: TRBD1
clone size: few
J gene: TRBJ2-7

CDR3 protein: CAWGQNYEQYF
CDR3 DNA: TGTGCCTGGGGACAGAACTACGAGCAGTACTTC
V gene: TRBV28
D gene: TRBD1
clone size: .
J gene: TRBJ2-7

CDR3 protein: CASSYQEGYTF
CDR3 DNA: TGTGCCAGCAGTTATCAAGAGGGCTACACCTTC
V gene: TRBV6-6
D gene: .
clone size: .
J gene: TRBJ1-2

CDR3 protein: CASSLERTETNTGELFF
CDR3 DNA: TGTGCCAGCAGCTTAGAAAGGACAGAAACGAACACCGGGGAGCTGTTTTTT
V gene: TRBV7-7
D gene: .
clone size: .
J gene: TRBJ2-2

CDR3 protein: CASSLARARGYTF
CDR3 DNA: TGTGCCAGCAGCTTAGCCAGGGCCCGTGGCTACACCTTC
V gene: TRBV7-9
D gene: .
clone size: once
J gene: TRBJ1-2

CDR3 protein: CAWRKGQGIHEQYF
CDR3 DNA: TGTGCCTGGAGAAAGGGACAGGGTATCCACGAGCAGTACTTC
V gene: TRBV30
D gene: TRBD1
clone size: few
J gene: TRBJ2-7

CDR3 protein: CASSLGRGGAETQYF
CDR3 DNA: TGCGCCAGCAGCTTGGGTCGCGGGGGGGCAGAGACCCAGTACTTC
V gene: TRBV5-1
D gene: TRBD2
clone size: .
J gene: TRBJ2-5

CDR3 protein: CASSLEPRGYGYTF
CDR3 DNA: TGCGCCAGCAGCTTGGAGCCCAGGGGCTATGGCTACACCTTC
V gene: TRBV5-1
D gene: .
clone size: .
J gene: TRBJ1-2

CDR3 protein: CASSLFGTGDSNQPQHF
CDR3 DNA: TGTGCCAGCAGTTTATTCGGGACAGGGGATAGCAATCAGCCCCAGCATTTT
V gene: TRBV27
D gene: TRBD1
clone size: .
J gene: TRBJ1-5

CDR3 protein: CASSQMDRVVAGELFF
CDR3 DNA: TGCGCCAGCAGCCAGATGGACAGGGTAGTGGCCGGGGAGCTGTTTTTT
V gene: TRBV4-3
D gene: TRBD1
clone size: .
J gene: TRBJ2-2

CDR3 protein: CASSLQGSNTEAFF
CDR3 DNA: TGCGCCAGCAGCTTGCAGGGGTCGAACACTGAAGCTTTCTTT
V gene: TRBV5-1
D gene: .
clone size: .
J gene: TRBJ1-1

CDR3 protein: CASTEGQGGFEQYF
CDR3 DNA: TGTGCCAGCACCGAGGGACAGGGCGGTTTCGAGCAGTACTTC
V gene: TRBV25-1
D gene: TRBD1
clone size: .
J gene: TRBJ2-7

CDR3 protein: CASSQDRVLAALHF
CDR3 DNA: TGTGCCAGCAGTCAAGACAGGGTTTTAGCAGCCCTCCACTTT
V gene: TRBV28
D gene: TRBD1
clone size: .
J gene: TRBJ1-6

CDR3 protein: CASSPDRGNQPQHF
CDR3 DNA: TGTGCCAGCAGCCCCGACAGGGGCAATCAGCCCCAGCATTTT
V gene: TRBV7-2
D gene: TRBD1
clone size: .
J gene: TRBJ1-5

CDR3 protein: CASSKGQRPVNYGYTF
CDR3 DNA: TGTGCCAGTAGTAAAGGACAGAGGCCCGTTAACTATGGCTACACCTTC
V gene: TRBV19
D gene: .
clone size: .
J gene: TRBJ1-2

CDR3 protein: CASSQDGDSLNTEAFF
CDR3 DNA: TGCGCCAGCAGCCAAGATGGGGACAGCTTGAACACTGAAGCTTTCTTT
V gene: TRBV4-3
D gene: TRBD1
clone size: .
J gene: TRBJ1-1

CDR3 protein: CASSPGQAEGGYTF
CDR3 DNA: TGCGCCAGCAGCCCGGGACAGGCCGAGGGGGGCTACACCTTC
V gene: TRBV4-1
D gene: TRBD1
clone size: once
J gene: TRBJ1-2

CDR3 protein: CASSLGGGNPQETQYF
CDR3 DNA: TGTGCCAGCAGCTTAGGGGGGGGAAACCCACAAGAGACCCAGTACTTC
V gene: TRBV11-2
D gene: TRBD2
clone size: .
J gene: TRBJ2-5

CDR3 protein: CASSLTAVSSYEQYF
CDR3 DNA: TGTGCCAGCAGCTTAACCGCTGTTAGCTCCTACGAGCAGTACTTC
V gene: TRBV7-9
D gene: .
clone size: .
J gene: TRBJ2-7

CDR3 protein: CASSLGLGGYNSPLHF
CDR3 DNA: TGTGCCAGCAGCTTAGGCCTCGGGGGCTATAATTCACCCCTCCACTTT
V gene: TRBV7-9
D gene: .
clone size: .
J gene: TRBJ1-6

CDR3 protein: CASSLTTTNEKLFF
CDR3 DNA: TGTGCCAGCAGTCTCACTACAACTAATGAAAAACTGTTTTTT
V gene: TRBV28
D gene: .
clone size: once
J gene: TRBJ1-4

CDR3 protein: CSVGDRGTTEAFF
CDR3 DNA: TGCAGCGTGGGGGACAGGGGAACGACTGAAGCTTTCTTT
V gene: TRBV29-1
D gene: TRBD1
clone size: .
J gene: TRBJ1-1

CDR3 protein: CASSREGVSNEKLFF
CDR3 DNA: TGTGCCAGCTCCCGAGAAGGAGTCTCTAATGAAAAACTGTTTTTT
V gene: TRBV25-1
D gene: .
clone size: .
J gene: TRBJ1-4

CDR3 protein: CASSRRTGNNQPQHF
CDR3 DNA: TGTGCCAGCAGCCGCCGGACAGGCAACAATCAGCCCCAGCATTTT
V gene: TRBV7-2
D gene: TRBD1
clone size: .
J gene: TRBJ1-5

CDR3 protein: CASSTGTGNTDTQYF
CDR3 DNA: TGTGCCAGTAGTACAGGGACAGGGAACACAGATACGCAGTATTTT
V gene: TRBV19
D gene: TRBD1
clone size: .
J gene: TRBJ2-3

CDR3 protein: CASSIGGSSYEQYF
CDR3 DNA: TGTGCCAGTAGTATCGGAGGGAGCTCCTACGAGCAGTACTTC
V gene: TRBV19
D gene: .
clone size: .
J gene: TRBJ2-7

CDR3 protein: CASRQDLYNEQFF
CDR3 DNA: TGCGCCAGCAGACAGGACCTCTACAATGAGCAGTTCTTC
V gene: TRBV10-1
D gene: .
clone size: few
J gene: TRBJ2-1

CDR3 protein: CAWSAGRGGNTIYF
CDR3 DNA: TGTGCCTGGAGTGCGGGCAGGGGAGGAAACACCATATATTTT
V gene: TRBV30
D gene: .
clone size: .
J gene: TRBJ1-3

CDR3 protein: CSVEEGSNTEAFF
CDR3 DNA: TGCAGCGTTGAGGAGGGTTCGAACACTGAAGCTTTCTTT
V gene: TRBV29-1
D gene: .
clone size: .
J gene: TRBJ1-1

CDR3 protein: CASSFQGDEQYF
CDR3 DNA: TGTGCCAGCAGTTTCCAGGGGGACGAGCAGTACTTC
V gene: TRBV7-9
D gene: TRBD1
clone size: once
J gene: TRBJ2-7

CDR3 protein: CASSIANQETQYF
CDR3 DNA: TGTGCCAGTAGTATTGCTAACCAAGAGACCCAGTACTTC
V gene: TRBV19
D gene: .
clone size: .
J gene: TRBJ2-5

CDR3 protein: CASSVEGTIVNTGELFF
CDR3 DNA: TGTGCCAGCAGCGTAGAAGGTACTATAGTGAACACCGGGGAGCTGTTTTTT
V gene: TRBV9
D gene: .
clone size: .
J gene: TRBJ2-2

CDR3 protein: CASSFGLANNEQFF
CDR3 DNA: TGTGCCAGCAGCTTTGGACTAGCGAACAATGAGCAGTTCTTC
V gene: TRBV13
D gene: TRBD2
clone size: few
J gene: TRBJ2-1

CDR3 protein: CSVRGGPNTEAFF
CDR3 DNA: TGCAGCGTGAGGGGGGGCCCGAACACTGAAGCTTTCTTT
V gene: TRBV29-1
D gene: .
clone size: .
J gene: TRBJ1-1

CDR3 protein: CASSWGGGYTF
CDR3 DNA: TGCGCCAGCAGCTGGGGGGGTGGCTACACCTTC
V gene: TRBV5-1
D gene: .
clone size: .
J gene: TRBJ1-2

CDR3 protein: CASSIIPRQGANYGYTF
CDR3 DNA: TGTGCCAGTAGTATTATCCCCCGACAGGGTGCTAACTATGGCTACACCTTC
V gene: TRBV19
D gene: TRBD1
clone size: .
J gene: TRBJ1-2

CDR3 protein: CASSPGGMNTEAFF
CDR3 DNA: TGTGCCAGCAGCCCAGGGGGCATGAACACTGAAGCTTTCTTT
V gene: TRBV28
D gene: TRBD1
clone size: .
J gene: TRBJ1-1

CDR3 protein: CSAKQATEAFF
CDR3 DNA: TGCAGTGCTAAACAGGCCACTGAAGCTTTCTTT
V gene: TRBV20-1
D gene: .
clone size: .
J gene: TRBJ1-1

CDR3 protein: CTSSLVRNTEAFF
CDR3 DNA: TGTACCAGCAGCTTGGTGAGGAACACTGAAGCTTTCTTT
V gene: TRBV5-5
D gene: .
clone size: .
J gene: TRBJ1-1

CDR3 protein: CASTTPGETQYF
CDR3 DNA: TGTGCCAGCACCACCCCGGGGGAGACCCAGTACTTC
V gene: TRBV13
D gene: .
clone size: few
J gene: TRBJ2-5

CDR3 protein: CASRPPTGSVTEAFF
CDR3 DNA: TGTGCCAGCAGACCACCCACAGGGTCTGTCACTGAAGCTTTCTTT
V gene: TRBV6-5
D gene: .
clone size: .
J gene: TRBJ1-1

CDR3 protein: CASSLAKTRAGISGNTIYF
CDR3 DNA: TGTGCCAGCAGCTTAGCCAAAACCAGAGCAGGGATCTCTGGAAACACCATATATTTT
V gene: TRBV13
D gene: .
clone size: .
J gene: TRBJ1-3

CDR3 protein: CASTEGIQPQHF
CDR3 DNA: TGTGCCAGCACTGAGGGAATTCAGCCCCAGCATTTT
V gene: TRBV5-8
D gene: .
clone size: .
J gene: TRBJ1-5

CDR3 protein: CASSLRRSWNEQFF
CDR3 DNA: TGTGCCAGCAGCCTACGGCGGAGTTGGAATGAGCAGTTCTTC
V gene: TRBV14
D gene: .
clone size: .
J gene: TRBJ2-1

CDR3 protein: CASSLLGQNYGYTF
CDR3 DNA: TGTGCCAGCAGCCTATTGGGACAGAACTATGGCTACACCTTC
V gene: TRBV27
D gene: TRBD1
clone size: .
J gene: TRBJ1-2

CDR3 protein: CASSQEPPTGDRVTEAFF
CDR3 DNA: TGCGCCAGCAGCCAAGAGCCCCCCACAGGGGATAGGGTCACTGAAGCTTTCTTT
V gene: TRBV4-3
D gene: TRBD1
clone size: .
J gene: TRBJ1-1

CDR3 protein: CASTLLNTGELFF
CDR3 DNA: TGTGCCAGCACTCTCCTGAACACCGGGGAGCTGTTTTTT
V gene: TRBV6-5
D gene: .
clone size: .
J gene: TRBJ2-2

CDR3 protein: CASSGTGTAYEQYF
CDR3 DNA: TGTGCCAGCAGTGGGACAGGGACGGCGTACGAGCAGTACTTC
V gene: TRBV6-1
D gene: TRBD1
clone size: .
J gene: TRBJ2-7